These 28 T cell receptor beta chains came from one sample sequenced in a study of blood T cell repertoires in COVID-19. Clones were sequenced by immunoSEQ multiplex PCR, and TCRdb holds only the in-frame ones, with some missing. In the table there are roughly 200,000 clones, 76% of which are singletons. Sequenced sample: peripheral blood. Source of these receptors: a woman aged 50 to 60 with active or convalescent COVID-19.

As to this clone: Other DNA variants within this sample encode the same CDR3. The chain employs TRBV14 and TRBJ2-7, with D tentatively TRBD1 (6 bases). Germline CDR1 SGHDN, CDR2 FVKESK. The CDR3 runs 14 residues. V was trimmed by 1 base and J by 2 bases, leaving 9 bases between them. In DNA form, the CDR3 reads TGTGCCAGCAGCCAAGCTACAGGGCCCTACGAGCAGTACTTC. Translation gives CASSQATGPYEQYF.

The rearrangement uses TRBV29-1 and TRBJ2-1; no firm D call. Trimming removed 0 bases at V and 7 bases at J, with 10 bases between. Germline lookup yields CDR1 SQVTM and CDR2 ANQGSEA. The CDR3 has 13 residues. The DNA of the CDR3 is TGCAGCGTTGAAGAAGGCGGTGGGAATGAGCAGTTCTTC. Translation gives CSVEEGGGNEQFF.

The chain has TRBV6-1 and TRBJ2-1, with TRBD2 matching 9 bases. CDR1 and CDR2 from the germline V gene are MNHNS and SASEGT. Losses at the gene ends were 3 bases for V and 6 bases for J; bases not matched to a gene: 9. The CDR3 runs 16 residues. CDR3 nucleotides: TGTGCCAGCAGTGATGGGGGGCGGGAGGGTATCAATGAGCAGTTCTTC. It codes for CASSDGGREGINEQFF.

The CDR3 spells CASSLGPGVTQPQHF. CDR3 sequence (DNA): TGTGCCAGCAGCTTAGGGCCCGGGGTCACTCAGCCCCAGCATTTT. The chain joins TRBV7-2 to TRBJ1-5; no clear D gene. V was trimmed by 1 base and J by 6 bases, leaving 13 bases between them. CDR3 size: 15 residues. Germline-derived CDR1 and CDR2 are SGHTA and FQGNSA. Using reference TRBV7-2 and TRBJ1-5 for the parts outside the CDR3, the full variable domain is GAGVSQSPSNKVTEKGKDVELRCDPISGHTALYWYRQSLGQGLEFLIYFQGNSAPDKSGLPSDRFSAERTGGSVSTLTIQRTQQEDSAVYLCASSLGPGVTQPQHFGDGTRLSIL.

The chain couples TRBV3-1 (or the pseudogene TRBV3-2) to TRBJ1-6, with TRBD1 identical over 8 bases. Per the germline V gene, CDR1 is LGHDT and CDR2 is YNNKEL (reference sequence). The CDR3 has 17 residues. With V trimmed by 3 bases and J by 7 bases, 11 bases remained unmatched. CDR3 DNA sequence: TGTGCCAGCAGCCATCGATTCCGGACAGGGCGCAATTCACCCCTCCACTTT. Translated, it gives CASSHRFRTGRNSPLHF.

The rearrangement joins TRBV11-3 to TRBJ2-5, with D perhaps TRBD2 (6 bases). In germline, CDR1 is SGHNT, CDR2 YENEEA. This CDR3 spans 14 amino acids. Trimming removed 2 bases from V and 5 bases from J, with 12 bases in between. The CDR3 loop is CASSLSRDSETQYF. The CDR3 DNA is TGTGCCAGCAGCTTATCCCGGGACTCGGAGACCCAGTACTTC. Filled out from reference TRBV11-3 and TRBJ2-5, the complete variable domain reads EAGVVQSPRYKIIEKKQPVAFWCNPISGHNTLYWYLQNLGQGPELLIRYENEEAVDDSQLPKDRFSAERLKGVDSTLKIQPAELGDSAVYLCASSLSRDSETQYFGPGTRLLVL.

The V gene is TRBV5-1, the J gene TRBJ2-3; 13 positions agree with TRBD2. The J segment lost 7 bases and the V segment lost 4 bases, leaving 6 bases of the junction unmatched. This CDR3 is 15 amino acids long. In germline, CDR1 is SGHRS, CDR2 YFSETQ. The CDR3 coding sequence is TGCGCCAGCAGCCTTACTAGCGGGGGGGCTAATACGCAGTATTTT. The encoded protein is CASSLTSGGANTQYF.

This sequence joins TRBV2 and TRBJ2-2; a weak D match, TRBD1 (6 bases). Germline V CDR1 and CDR2: SNHLY, FYNNEI. The CDR3 is 13 residues long. With 5 bases removed from V and 6 bases from J, the gap between germline ends came to 10 bases. The chain's CDR3 is CASSTYRAGELFF. The DNA for the CDR3 is TGTGCCAGCAGTACCTACAGGGCCGGGGAGCTGTTTTTT.

This chain uses TRBV30 with TRBJ2-5; 8 bases agree with TRBD2. Looked up from germline, CDR1 is GTSNPN and CDR2 is SVGIG (reference sequence). The CDR3 totals 14 residues. V shed 5 bases, J shed 5 bases, and the junction held 10 bases outside the gene matches. CDR3 region: CAWGTGSGGETQYF. The CDR3 nucleotides read TGTGCCTGGGGCACGGGGAGCGGGGGCGAGACCCAGTACTTC.

The rearrangement links TRBV30 to TRBJ1-5; TRBD1 aligns across 10 bases. V lost 3 bases to trimming and J lost 7 bases; unmatched junction nucleotides: 9. The CDR3 runs to 15 residues. Germline assignment: CDR1 GTSNPN and CDR2 SVGIG (reference sequence). CDR3 nucleotide sequence: TGTGCCTGGAGCAGAATCGGGACAGGGGAACAGCCCCAGCATTTT. Protein product: CAWSRIGTGEQPQHF. The full variable domain, rest sourced from reference TRBV30 and TRBJ1-5, is SQTIHQWPATLVQPVGSPLSLECTVEGTSNPNLYWYRQAAGRGLQLLFYSVGIGQISSEVPQNLSASRPQDRQFILSSKKLLLSDSGFYLCAWSRIGTGEQPQHFGDGTRLSIL.

The V gene is TRBV6-5, the J gene TRBJ1-1, with D possibly TRBD1 on 6 matching bases. Trimming removed 6 bases at V and 7 bases at J, with 15 bases between. Germline CDR1 is MNHEY and CDR2 is SVGAGI. The CDR3 has 13 amino acids. Here the CDR3 DNA reads TGTGCCAGCAGCCGAGGACAGAACCTTGAAGCTTTCTTT. This codes for CASSRGQNLEAFF.

The chain combines TRBV5-4 with TRBJ2-3; no definite D call. CDR1 and CDR2 from the germline V gene are SGHNT and YYREEE (reference sequence). V was clipped by 4 bases and J by 0 bases, with 6 bases between them. The CDR3 contains 13 residues. The CDR3 is CASSPTSTDTQYF. As DNA, the CDR3 is TGTGCCAGCAGCCCGACAAGCACAGATACGCAGTATTTT.

The genes are TRBV5-4 and TRBJ1-5, with 7 bases that match TRBD1. The V gene's germline CDR1 is SGHNT and CDR2 YYREEE (reference sequence). The CDR3 runs 12 residues. The CDR3 DNA sequence: TGTGCTTGGGGGCAGGGGGATCAGCCCCAGCATTTT. Translating it yields CAWGQGDQPQHF.

The V call is TRBV2, the J call TRBJ2-7; D gene unclear. The CDR3 loop spans 11 amino acids. Per the germline V gene, CDR1 is SNHLY and CDR2 is FYNNEI. Trimming removed 3 bases from V and 6 bases from J, with 6 bases in between. This chain's CDR3 is CASSEIAEQYF. The CDR3, as DNA: TGTGCCAGCAGTGAGATAGCCGAGCAGTACTTC.

The V and J genes are TRBV21-1 and TRBJ1-1; the D call TRBD1 from the table was never checked on the DNA. TRBV21-1 is a pseudogene. The CDR3 is 21 residues long. CDR3 coding DNA: TGTGCCAGCAGCAAAGCGGGGTATCTGGGCAGGGGGCGGAAAAGGAACACTGAAGCTTTCTTT. Protein: CASSKAGYLGRGRKRNTEAFF.

This sequence joins TRBV6-2 or TRBV6-3 and TRBJ2-7, with 8 bases that match TRBD1. From germline, CDR1 is MNHEY and CDR2 SVGEGT. The V and J ends lost 5 bases and 6 bases, in that order; junction bases with no gene match: 15. The CDR3 extends over 16 amino acids. The DNA of the CDR3 is TGTGCCAGCAGTGCGGGACCGGGACAGGCTCAGGGCGAGCAGTACTTC. It is translated as CASSAGPGQAQGEQYF.

The chain has TRBV9 and TRBJ1-3; D not certain. CDR1 is SGDLS and CDR2 is YYNGEE in the germline V gene. This CDR3 is 15 amino acids long. Deletions cut 0 bases from V and 0 bases from J, with 7 bases between. CDR3 DNA sequence: TGTGCCAGCAGCGTAGCCGCGAGCTCTGGAAACACCATATATTTT. It is translated as CASSVAASSGNTIYF.

V and J are TRBV20-1 and TRBJ2-7; tentative D call: TRBD2 (6 bases). V lost 3 bases and J 2 bases, leaving 14 bases between the germline ends. Germline values: CDR1 DFQATT, CDR2 SNEGSKA (reference sequence). The CDR3 is 14 amino acids. The CDR3 bases are TGCAGTGCTAGTATATTAGCGGTGACCTACGAGCAGTACTTC. This encodes CSASILAVTYEQYF.

CDR3 protein: CASSYGEGPGAQETQYF. CDR3 nucleotides: TGTGCCAGCAGTTACGGGGAGGGACCAGGGGCCCAAGAGACCCAGTACTTC. J is TRBJ2-5 and V is TRBV6-2 or TRBV6-3; D perhaps matches TRBD2 (7 bases). CDR3 length equals 17 residues. V lost 2 bases to trimming and J lost 1 base, with 17 bases between them. Germline values: CDR1 MNHEY, CDR2 SVGEGT.

The CDR3 sequence is CASSTRQGSEGPNYGYTF. Here the CDR3 DNA reads TGTGCCAGCAGCACCCGACAGGGGTCCGAGGGTCCTAACTATGGCTACACCTTC. The chain carries TRBV11-2 and TRBJ1-2, with 8 bases identical to TRBD1. Germline V gene data show CDR1 as SGHAT and CDR2 as FQNNGV. Germline trimming cut 5 bases from V and 0 bases from J; bases unmatched to any gene: 14. The CDR3 loop spans 18 amino acids.

The chain combines TRBV7-8 with TRBJ1-6, with D maybe TRBD1 (5 bases). The germline V and J ends were trimmed by 5 bases and 8 bases, with 13 bases remaining between them. The CDR3 loop spans 14 amino acids. The germline V gene encodes CDR1 SGHVS and CDR2 FQNEAQ. The CDR3 nucleotides read TGTGCCAGCAGCGCCTCCGGGACTCATTCACCCCTCCACTTT. It is translated as CASSASGTHSPLHF.

V usage is TRBV6-2 or TRBV6-3 and J usage is TRBJ2-1, with 14 bases fitting TRBD2. Germline CDR1 reads MNHEY; CDR2 reads SVGEGT. V gave up 2 bases and J gave up 9 bases; unmatched junction bases: 9. The CDR3 has 17 amino acids. The CDR3 loop reads CASSYVSGTSGSGEQFF. Here the CDR3 DNA reads TGTGCCAGCAGTTACGTTTCCGGGACTAGCGGGAGTGGTGAGCAGTTCTTC.

V is TRBV6-2 or TRBV6-3 and J is TRBJ2-2, with D possibly being TRBD2 (5 bases). Trimming left V 4 bases short and J 6 bases short, with 12 bases between. CDR1 and CDR2 (germline): MNHEY, SVGEGT. The CDR3 has 14 residues. The CDR3 coding sequence is TGTGCCAGCAGTTCTACTTGGACTCCCGGGGAGCTGTTTTTT. Translated, it gives CASSSTWTPGELFF.

V usage is TRBV2 and J usage is TRBJ1-4; 8 bases are shared with TRBD1. V lost 6 bases to trimming and J lost 3 bases; unmatched junction nucleotides: 3. The CDR3 totals 14 residues. The germline gives CDR1 SNHLY, CDR2 FYNNEI. The CDR3 DNA reads TGTGCCAGCAGGGACAGGGAATCTAATGAAAAACTGTTTTTT. As protein: CASRDRESNEKLFF.

The CDR3 loop reads CASSRQGANQPQHF. The CDR3 DNA reads TGTGCCAGCAGTAGACAGGGAGCCAATCAGCCCCAGCATTTT. The V gene is TRBV6-2 or TRBV6-3, the J gene TRBJ1-5, with TRBD1 matching over 7 bases. The length of the CDR3 is 14 residues. Germline lookup yields CDR1 MNHEY and CDR2 SVGEGT. V trimming: 5 bases; J trimming: 3 bases; junction bases outside the gene matches: 4.

This chain links TRBV11-2 with TRBJ1-3, with D maybe TRBD1 (5 bases). The V and J ends lost 1 base and 0 bases respectively, with 19 bases between them. The CDR3 sequence is 19 residues long. Germline CDR1 SGHAT, CDR2 FQNNGV. The CDR3 region is CASSLGFAWGFSSGNTIYF. CDR3 nucleotide sequence: TGTGCCAGCAGCTTAGGGTTCGCTTGGGGCTTTAGCTCTGGAAACACCATATATTTT.

The chain combines TRBV30 with TRBJ1-6; D perhaps matches TRBD1 (5 bases). Trimming shortened V by 0 bases and J by 8 bases, and 20 bases separated the two germline ends. Germline values: CDR1 GTSNPN, CDR2 SVGIG (reference sequence). The CDR3 consists of 17 residues. DNA of the CDR3: TGTGCCTGGAGTGTAAGGAGAACCAGGGTTACGCATTCACCCCTCCACTTT. It specifies CAWSVRRTRVTHSPLHF.

The chain joins TRBV4-2 to TRBJ2-2; 8 bases fit TRBD2. The CDR3 loop spans 16 amino acids. Germline CDR1 LGHNA, CDR2 YNFKEQ. Trimming at V came to 0 bases and at J to 7 bases, leaving 7 bases not matched to a gene. CDR3 bases: TGTGCCAGCAGCCAAGATCCAGCGGGAGTAGGCGGGGAGCTGTTTTTT. It is translated as CASSQDPAGVGGELFF.